This T cell receptor (beta chain) is drawn from a study of PD-1 blockade in classical Hodgkin lymphoma. Data came from immunoSEQ multiplex PCR; TCRdb stores just in-frame clones and leaves some out. The table includes 20,000 to 25,000 clones, about 80% detected once. Per germline, CDR1 SGHAT and CDR2 FQNNGV. The CDR3 has 18 amino acids. Trimming stripped 8 bases from V and 2 bases from J, with 25 bases between. Patients all relapsed after autologous stem cell transplantation, and there was variation in brentuximab vedotin exposure. The receptor comes from a human donor with classical Hodgkin lymphoma. The sequencing used peripheral blood mononuclear cells (PBMCs), collected at baseline. The rearrangement links TRBV11-2 to TRBJ2-1, with D possibly TRBD2 on 6 matching bases. CDR3 sequence reads: CASEPSRGTRYTYNEQFF. CDR3 coding DNA: TGTGCCAGCGAGCCATCCCGTGGGACTCGATACACCTACAATGAGCAGTTCTTC.